This T cell receptor (beta chain) was obtained from a study of blood T cell repertoires in COVID-19. Study overall: Sites across the United States, Italy and Spain contributed samples from acute and convalescent COVID-19. Sample material is recorded as cDNA or gDNA derived from T cells, B-cell-depleted T cells, or PBMCs.

CDR1 and CDR2 (germline): SGDLS, YYNGEE. The CDR3 totals 15 residues. Trimming cost V 4 bases and J 3 bases; bases outside gene matches: 7. The authors' processing: Estimation of nucleated cell counts relied on the amplification of reference gene primers. Sequencing used immunoSEQ multiplex PCR; TCRdb keeps in-frame clones, though not all of them. That table furnishes V, J and clone size, whereas the DNA furnished D and trimming. The sample includes roughly 310,000 clones, around 87% seen only once; the top ten take about 3.9%. The sequencing sample was made of peripheral blood. The chain employs TRBV9 and TRBJ1-3; 7 nucleotides agree with TRBD1. The clonotype was recovered from a woman aged 45-65 years with active or convalescent COVID-19. The CDR3 reads CASSPRQGVGNTIYF. The CDR3 DNA sequence: TGTGCCAGCAGCCCGCGACAGGGAGTTGGAAACACCATATATTTT.